The rows below give T cell receptor beta chains drawn from one sample of a study of T cell responses to AZD1222 COVID-19 vaccine. Method: immunoSEQ multiplex PCR; TCRdb's copy keeps in-frame clones and lacks some. The table shows about 140,000 clones, with roughly 92% occurring only once. The source was peripheral blood, collected on day 0 of AZD1222 vaccination. These receptors all come from an adult in good health. Both conserved end residues are part of each CDR3. D genes are given only for firm matches. Size tells how often a clone was seen (once, few, many) or the class of an expanded clone, and some rows leave it out.

DNA | CDR3 | size | V | D | J
TGTGCCAGCAGCTTAGATCCGAGCTCCTACAATGAGCAGTTCTTC | CASSLDPSSYNEQFF | . | TRBV7-9 | . | TRBJ2-1
TGTGCCAGCAGCATCAGTGGTTTTAGGTATGGCTACACCTTC | CASSISGFRYGYTF | . | TRBV5-6 | . | TRBJ1-2
TGTGCCAGCAGCCGGACAGGGAACACCGGGGAGCTGTTTTTT | CASSRTGNTGELFF | . | TRBV28 | TRBD1 | TRBJ2-2
TGTGCCAGCAAAGGGGGTAGGCAGTCTACCTACGAGCAGTACTTC | CASKGGRQSTYEQYF | once | TRBV2 | . | TRBJ2-7
TGCGCCAGCAGTCAATCCCGGGAGGCCCCTCTAGCCAAAAACATTCAGTACTTC | CASSQSREAPLAKNIQYF | once | TRBV23-1 | TRBD2 | TRBJ2-4
TGTGCCAGCAGCGTAGACGCAGATCCTAACTATGGCTACACCTTC | CASSVDADPNYGYTF | . | TRBV9 | . | TRBJ1-2
TGTGCCAGCAGTTACTCTAGCGGGAGCAATGAGCAGTTCTTC | CASSYSSGSNEQFF | . | TRBV6-2/TRBV6-3 | TRBD2 | TRBJ2-1
TGTGCCAGCAGTCCTCCGGGGACGTACGAGCAGTACTTC | CASSPPGTYEQYF | once | TRBV7-2 | . | TRBJ2-7
TGTGCCAGCAGCTCCACAGGGCCCGGGGCCAACGTCCTGACTTTC | CASSSTGPGANVLTF | . | TRBV11-2 | . | TRBJ2-6
TGTGCCAGCAGCTTAAGAGGGGGCCTTGAAGATACGCAGTATTTT | CASSLRGGLEDTQYF | . | TRBV7-9 | TRBD1 | TRBJ2-3
TGTGCCAGCAGCGTAACTAGCGGGGGGGCGGAGACCCAGTACTTC | CASSVTSGGAETQYF | . | TRBV9 | TRBD2 | TRBJ2-5
TGCAGTGCTAGTCCTTTTTTTGAGGTGGCGAGGGAAGCTTTCTTT | CSASPFFEVAREAFF | . | TRBV20-1 | . | TRBJ1-1
TGCAGTGCTAGTAGCCATTCCCATTTATTACTCGGAGGCTACACCTTC | CSASSHSHLLLGGYTF | . | TRBV20-1 | . | TRBJ1-2
TGTGCCAGCAGTTCTACTATACAGGGGCCCTATGGCTACACCTTC | CASSSTIQGPYGYTF | . | TRBV27 | TRBD1 | TRBJ1-2
TGTGCCCCCCTGAGGGATAACTATGGCTACACCTTC | CAPLRDNYGYTF | once | TRBV27 | . | TRBJ1-2
TGCGCCAGCAGCCAAGACATGAACACTGAAGCTTTCTTT | CASSQDMNTEAFF | . | TRBV4-1 | . | TRBJ1-1